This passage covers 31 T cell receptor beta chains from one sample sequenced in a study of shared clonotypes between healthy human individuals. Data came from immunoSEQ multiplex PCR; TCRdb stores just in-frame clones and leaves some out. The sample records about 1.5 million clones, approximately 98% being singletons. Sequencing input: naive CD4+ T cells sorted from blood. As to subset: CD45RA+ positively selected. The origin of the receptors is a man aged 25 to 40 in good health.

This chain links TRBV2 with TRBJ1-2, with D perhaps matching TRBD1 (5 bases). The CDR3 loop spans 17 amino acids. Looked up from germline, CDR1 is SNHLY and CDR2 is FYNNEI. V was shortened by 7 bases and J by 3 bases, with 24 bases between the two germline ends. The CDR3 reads CASIPPVFGGGDYGYTF. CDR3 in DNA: TGTGCCAGCATCCCCCCCGTGTTTGGGGGGGGTGACTATGGCTACACCTTC. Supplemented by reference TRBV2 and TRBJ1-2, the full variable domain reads EPEVTQTPSHQVTQMGQEVILRCVPISNHLYFYWYRQILGQKVEFLVSFYNNEISEKSEIFDDQFSVERPDGSNFTLKIRSTKLEDSAMYFCASIPPVFGGGDYGYTFGSGTRLTVV.

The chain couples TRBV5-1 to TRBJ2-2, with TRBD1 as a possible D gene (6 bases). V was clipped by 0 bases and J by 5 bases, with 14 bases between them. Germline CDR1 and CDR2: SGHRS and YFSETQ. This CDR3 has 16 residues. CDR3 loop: CASSLAVRGQTGELFF. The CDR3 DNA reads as TGCGCCAGCAGCTTGGCGGTCAGGGGTCAAACCGGGGAGCTGTTTTTT.

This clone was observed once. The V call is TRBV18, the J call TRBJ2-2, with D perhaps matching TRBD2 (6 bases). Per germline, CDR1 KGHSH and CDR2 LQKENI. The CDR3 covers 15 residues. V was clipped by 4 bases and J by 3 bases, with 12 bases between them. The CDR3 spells CASSRGTPHTGELFF. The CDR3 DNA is TGTGCCAGCTCACGCGGGACTCCTCACACCGGGGAGCTGTTTTTT.

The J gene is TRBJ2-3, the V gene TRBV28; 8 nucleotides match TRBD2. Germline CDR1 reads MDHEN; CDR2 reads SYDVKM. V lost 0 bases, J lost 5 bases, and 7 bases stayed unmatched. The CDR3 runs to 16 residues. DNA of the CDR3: TGTGCCAGCAGTTTATGGGCAGCGGGAGATAAAGATACGCAGTATTTT. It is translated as CASSLWAAGDKDTQYF.

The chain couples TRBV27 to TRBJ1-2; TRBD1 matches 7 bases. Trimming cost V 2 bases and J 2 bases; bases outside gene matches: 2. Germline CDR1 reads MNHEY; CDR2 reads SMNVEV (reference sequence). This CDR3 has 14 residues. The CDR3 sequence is CASSLEGANYGYTF. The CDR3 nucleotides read TGTGCCAGCAGTTTAGAGGGGGCGAACTATGGCTACACCTTC.

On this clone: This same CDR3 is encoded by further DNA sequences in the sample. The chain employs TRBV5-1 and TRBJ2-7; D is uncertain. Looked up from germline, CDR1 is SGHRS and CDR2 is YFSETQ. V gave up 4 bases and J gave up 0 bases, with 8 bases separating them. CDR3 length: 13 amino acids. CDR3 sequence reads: CASSPLSSYEQYF. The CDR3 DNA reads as TGCGCCAGCAGCCCCCTAAGCTCCTACGAGCAGTACTTC.

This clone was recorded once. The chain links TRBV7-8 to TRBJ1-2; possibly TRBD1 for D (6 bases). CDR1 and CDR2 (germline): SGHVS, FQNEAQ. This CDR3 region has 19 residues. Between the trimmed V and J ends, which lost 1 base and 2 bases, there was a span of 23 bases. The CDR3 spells CASSLDGQHLQGVNYGYTF. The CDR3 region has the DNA TGTGCCAGCAGCTTAGACGGACAACACTTACAGGGAGTGAACTATGGCTACACCTTC.

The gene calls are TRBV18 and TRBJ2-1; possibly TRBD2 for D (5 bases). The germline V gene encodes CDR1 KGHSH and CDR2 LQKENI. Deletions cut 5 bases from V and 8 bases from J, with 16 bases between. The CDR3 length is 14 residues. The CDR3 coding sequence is TGTGCCAGCTCATTGGATGGAGGACGGGATGAGCAGTTCTTC. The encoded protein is CASSLDGGRDEQFF.

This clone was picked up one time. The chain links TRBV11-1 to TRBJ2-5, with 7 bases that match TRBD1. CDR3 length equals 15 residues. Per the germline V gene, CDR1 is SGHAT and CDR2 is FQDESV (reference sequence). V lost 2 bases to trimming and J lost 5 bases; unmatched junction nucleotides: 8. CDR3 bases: TGTGCCAGCAGCTTACCGACAGGGAGAGGGGAGACCCAGTACTTC. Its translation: CASSLPTGRGETQYF. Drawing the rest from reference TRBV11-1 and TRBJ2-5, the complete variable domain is EAEVAQSPRYKITEKSQAVAFWCDPISGHATLYWYRQILGQGPELLVQFQDESVVDDSQLPKDRFSAERLKGVDSTLKIQPAELGDSAMYLCASSLPTGRGETQYFGPGTRLLVL.

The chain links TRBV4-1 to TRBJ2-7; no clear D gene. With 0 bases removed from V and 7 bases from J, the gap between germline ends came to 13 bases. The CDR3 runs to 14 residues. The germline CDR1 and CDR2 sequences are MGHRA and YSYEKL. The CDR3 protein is CASSQEGTAEEQYF. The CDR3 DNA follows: TGCGCCAGCAGCCAAGAGGGTACGGCTGAAGAGCAGTACTTC.

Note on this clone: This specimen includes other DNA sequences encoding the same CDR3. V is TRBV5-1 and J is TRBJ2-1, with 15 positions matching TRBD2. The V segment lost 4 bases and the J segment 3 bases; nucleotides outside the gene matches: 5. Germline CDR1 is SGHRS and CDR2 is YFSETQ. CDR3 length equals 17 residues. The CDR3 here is CASSRGLAGGLYNEQFF. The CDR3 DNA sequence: TGCGCCAGCAGCCGCGGACTAGCGGGAGGGCTCTACAATGAGCAGTTCTTC.

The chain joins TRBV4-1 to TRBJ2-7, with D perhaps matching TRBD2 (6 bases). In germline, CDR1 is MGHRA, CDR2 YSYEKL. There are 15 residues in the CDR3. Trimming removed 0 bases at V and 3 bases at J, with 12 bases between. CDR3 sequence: CASSQDPGGLYEQYF. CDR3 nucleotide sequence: TGCGCCAGCAGCCAAGATCCCGGGGGTCTCTACGAGCAGTACTTC.

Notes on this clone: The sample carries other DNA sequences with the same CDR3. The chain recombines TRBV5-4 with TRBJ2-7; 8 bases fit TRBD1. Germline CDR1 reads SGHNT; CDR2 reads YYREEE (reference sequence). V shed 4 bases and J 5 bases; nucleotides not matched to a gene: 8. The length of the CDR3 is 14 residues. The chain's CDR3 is CASSPGQGRDEQYF. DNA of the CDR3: TGTGCCAGCAGCCCTGGACAGGGAAGGGACGAGCAGTACTTC.

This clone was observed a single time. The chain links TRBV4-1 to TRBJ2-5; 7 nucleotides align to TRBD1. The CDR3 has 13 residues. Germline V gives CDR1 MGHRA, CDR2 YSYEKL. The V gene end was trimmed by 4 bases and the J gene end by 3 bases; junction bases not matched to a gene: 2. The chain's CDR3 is CASSRGQKETQYF. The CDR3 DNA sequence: TGCGCCAGCAGCCGGGGACAGAAAGAGACCCAGTACTTC.

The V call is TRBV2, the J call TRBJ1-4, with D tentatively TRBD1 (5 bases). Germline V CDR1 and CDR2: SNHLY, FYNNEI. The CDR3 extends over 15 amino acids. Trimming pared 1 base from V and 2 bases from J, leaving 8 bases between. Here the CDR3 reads CASSEEGITNEKLFF. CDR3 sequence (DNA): TGTGCCAGCAGTGAAGAGGGGATTACTAATGAAAAACTGTTTTTT.

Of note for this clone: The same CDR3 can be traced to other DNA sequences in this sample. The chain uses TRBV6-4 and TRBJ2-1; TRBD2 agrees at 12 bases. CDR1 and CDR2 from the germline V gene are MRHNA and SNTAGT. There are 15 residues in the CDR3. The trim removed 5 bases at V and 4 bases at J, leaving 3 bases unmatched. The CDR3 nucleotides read TGTGCCAGCAGTAGAGGACTAGCGGGATACAATGAGCAGTTCTTC. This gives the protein CASSRGLAGYNEQFF.

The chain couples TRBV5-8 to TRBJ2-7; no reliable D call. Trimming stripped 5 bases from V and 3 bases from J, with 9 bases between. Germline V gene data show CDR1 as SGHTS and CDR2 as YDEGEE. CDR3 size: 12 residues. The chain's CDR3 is CASSRRFYEQYF. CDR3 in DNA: TGTGCCAGCAGTAGACGATTCTACGAGCAGTACTTC.

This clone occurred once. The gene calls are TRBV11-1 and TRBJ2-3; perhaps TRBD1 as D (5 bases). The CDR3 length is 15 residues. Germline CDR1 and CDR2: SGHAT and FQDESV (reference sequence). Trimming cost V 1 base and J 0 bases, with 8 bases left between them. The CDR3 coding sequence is TGTGCCAGCAGCTTAGACCAGGGTAGCACAGATACGCAGTATTTT. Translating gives CASSLDQGSTDTQYF.

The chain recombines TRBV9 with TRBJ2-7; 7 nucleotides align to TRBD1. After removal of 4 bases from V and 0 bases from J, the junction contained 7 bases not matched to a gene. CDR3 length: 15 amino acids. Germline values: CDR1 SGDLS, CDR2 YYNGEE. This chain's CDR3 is CASSSRQGNSYEQYF. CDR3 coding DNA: TGTGCCAGCAGCTCGCGACAGGGCAACTCCTACGAGCAGTACTTC.

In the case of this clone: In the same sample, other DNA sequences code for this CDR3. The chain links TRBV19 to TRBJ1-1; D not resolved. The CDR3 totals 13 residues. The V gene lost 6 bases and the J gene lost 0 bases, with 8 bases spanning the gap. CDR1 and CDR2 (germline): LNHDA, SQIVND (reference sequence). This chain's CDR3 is CASSLTVNTEAFF. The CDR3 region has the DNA TGTGCCAGTAGCTTAACAGTGAACACTGAAGCTTTCTTT.

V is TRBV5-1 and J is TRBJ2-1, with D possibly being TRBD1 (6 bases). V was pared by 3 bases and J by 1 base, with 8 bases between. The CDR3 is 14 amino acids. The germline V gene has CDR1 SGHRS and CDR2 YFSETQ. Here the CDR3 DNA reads TGCGCCAGCAGCTCGGGACAATCCTACAATGAGCAGTTCTTC. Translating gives CASSSGQSYNEQFF.

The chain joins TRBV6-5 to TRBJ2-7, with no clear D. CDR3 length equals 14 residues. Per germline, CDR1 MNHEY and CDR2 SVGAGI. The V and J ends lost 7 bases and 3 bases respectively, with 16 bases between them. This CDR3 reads CASTRSTRHYEQYF. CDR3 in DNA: TGTGCCAGCACCCGGTCCACACGACACTACGAGCAGTACTTC.

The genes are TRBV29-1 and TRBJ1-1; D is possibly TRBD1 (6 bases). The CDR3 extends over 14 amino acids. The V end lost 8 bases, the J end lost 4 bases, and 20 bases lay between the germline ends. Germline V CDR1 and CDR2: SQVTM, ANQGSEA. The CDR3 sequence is CSSSMDATGTEAFF. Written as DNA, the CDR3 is TGCAGCTCATCAATGGACGCGACAGGCACTGAAGCTTTCTTT.

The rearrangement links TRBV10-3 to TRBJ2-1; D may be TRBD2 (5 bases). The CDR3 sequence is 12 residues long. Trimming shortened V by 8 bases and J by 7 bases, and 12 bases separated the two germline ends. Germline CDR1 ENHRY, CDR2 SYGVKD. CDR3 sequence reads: CAIGLLKNEQFF. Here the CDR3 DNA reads TGTGCCATCGGACTCCTTAAGAATGAGCAGTTCTTC.

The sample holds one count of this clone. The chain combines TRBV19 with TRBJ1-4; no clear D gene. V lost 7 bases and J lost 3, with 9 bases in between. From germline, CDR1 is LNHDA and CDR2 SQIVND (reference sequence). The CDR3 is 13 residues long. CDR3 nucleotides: TGTGCCAGTAAAAGTGGGGCTAATGAAAAACTGTTTTTT. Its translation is CASKSGANEKLFF.

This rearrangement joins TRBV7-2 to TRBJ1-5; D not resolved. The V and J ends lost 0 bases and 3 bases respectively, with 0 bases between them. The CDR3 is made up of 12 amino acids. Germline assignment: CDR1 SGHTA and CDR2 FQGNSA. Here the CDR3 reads CASSLANQPQHF. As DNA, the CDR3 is TGTGCCAGCAGCTTAGCCAATCAGCCCCAGCATTTT.

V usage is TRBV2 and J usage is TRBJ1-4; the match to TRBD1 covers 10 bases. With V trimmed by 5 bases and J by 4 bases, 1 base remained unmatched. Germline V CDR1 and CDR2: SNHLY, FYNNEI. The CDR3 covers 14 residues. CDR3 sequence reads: CASSRDRGNEKLFF. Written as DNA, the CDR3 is TGTGCCAGCAGTAGGGACAGGGGTAATGAAAAACTGTTTTTT. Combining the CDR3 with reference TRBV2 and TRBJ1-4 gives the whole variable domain EPEVTQTPSHQVTQMGQEVILRCVPISNHLYFYWYRQILGQKVEFLVSFYNNEISEKSEIFDDQFSVERPDGSNFTLKIRSTKLEDSAMYFCASSRDRGNEKLFFGSGTQLSVL.

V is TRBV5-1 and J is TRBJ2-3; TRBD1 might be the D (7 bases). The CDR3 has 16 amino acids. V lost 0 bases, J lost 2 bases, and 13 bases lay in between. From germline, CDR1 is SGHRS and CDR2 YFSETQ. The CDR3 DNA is TGCGCCAGCAGCTTGGGACAGGGAGGCCACACAGATACGCAGTATTTT. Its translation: CASSLGQGGHTDTQYF.

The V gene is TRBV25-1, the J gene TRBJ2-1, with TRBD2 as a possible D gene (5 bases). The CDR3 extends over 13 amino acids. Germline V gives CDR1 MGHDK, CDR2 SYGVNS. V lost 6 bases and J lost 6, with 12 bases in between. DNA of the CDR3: TGTGCCAGCAGGGGAACGGAGGTCAATGAGCAGTTCTTC. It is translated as CASRGTEVNEQFF.

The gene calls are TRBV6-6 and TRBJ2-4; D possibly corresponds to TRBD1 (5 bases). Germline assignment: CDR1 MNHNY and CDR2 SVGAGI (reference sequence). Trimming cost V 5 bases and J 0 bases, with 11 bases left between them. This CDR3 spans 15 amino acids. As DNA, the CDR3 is TGTGCCAGCAGTACACGACAGCTAGCCAAAAACATTCAGTACTTC. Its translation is CASSTRQLAKNIQYF.

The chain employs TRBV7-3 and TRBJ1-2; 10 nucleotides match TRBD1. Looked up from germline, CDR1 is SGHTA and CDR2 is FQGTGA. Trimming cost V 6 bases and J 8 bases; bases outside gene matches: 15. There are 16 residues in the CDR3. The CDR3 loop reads CASSLVGGQGIGGYTF. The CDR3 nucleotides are TGTGCCAGCAGTCTAGTCGGGGGACAGGGGATTGGAGGCTACACCTTC. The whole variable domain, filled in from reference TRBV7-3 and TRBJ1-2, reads GAGVSQTPSNKVTEKGKYVELRCDPISGHTALYWYRQSLGQGPEFLIYFQGTGAADDSGLPNDRFFAVRPEGSVSTLKIQRTERGDSAVYLCASSLVGGQGIGGYTFGSGTRLTVV.